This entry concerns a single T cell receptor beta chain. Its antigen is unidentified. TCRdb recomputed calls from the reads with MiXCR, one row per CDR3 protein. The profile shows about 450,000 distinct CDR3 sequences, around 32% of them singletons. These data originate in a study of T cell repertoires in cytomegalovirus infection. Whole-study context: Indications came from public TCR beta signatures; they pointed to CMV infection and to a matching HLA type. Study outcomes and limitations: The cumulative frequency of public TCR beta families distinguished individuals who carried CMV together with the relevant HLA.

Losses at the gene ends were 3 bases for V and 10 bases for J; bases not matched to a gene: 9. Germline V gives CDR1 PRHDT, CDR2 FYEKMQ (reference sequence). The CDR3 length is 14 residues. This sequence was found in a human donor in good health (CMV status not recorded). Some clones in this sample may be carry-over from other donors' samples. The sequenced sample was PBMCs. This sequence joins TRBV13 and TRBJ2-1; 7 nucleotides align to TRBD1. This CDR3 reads CASSLGTAPVEQFF. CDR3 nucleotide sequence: TGTGCCAGCAGCTTGGGGACAGCCCCAGTCGAGCAGTTCTTC.